These T cell receptor beta chains were read from a single sample in a study of tumor-infiltrating lymphocytes in oesophageal squamous cell carcinoma. From the PCR reads, TCRdb called clonotypes with MiXCR, one entry per CDR3 protein. Among around 19,000 distinct CDR3 sequences listed, less than 50% were seen once. Sequencing input: normal esophageal tissue next to the tumor. These TCRs come from a female donor with esophageal squamous cell carcinoma. Each CDR3 is given with its conserved first and last residue. D genes are given only for firm matches. A clone size is listed for some rows: how often the clone was seen (once, few, many), or a class if it is expanded.

size	V	D	J	CDR3	DNA
NA	TRBV7-8	NA	TRBJ2-5	CASSLARGQETQYF	TGTGCCAGCAGCTTAGCTAGGGGGCAAGAGACCCAGTACTTC
NA	TRBV7-2	TRBD2	TRBJ2-1	CASSSNSGRINEQFF	TGTGCCAGCAGCTCTAATAGCGGGAGGATCAATGAGCAGTTCTTC
NA	TRBV7-3	TRBD1	TRBJ1-6	CASSLNWRQGNEQCF	TGTGCCAGCAGCTTAAACTGGAGACAGGGAAACGAGCAGTGCTTT
NA	TRBV12-3/TRBV12-4	TRBD1	TRBJ2-3	CASRGQGRGIDTQYF	TGTGCCAGCAGGGGACAGGGACGGGGCATTGATACGCAGTATTTT
medium-sized	TRBV11-2	TRBD2	TRBJ2-3	CASSLTSGASTDTQYF	TGTGCCAGCAGCTTGACTAGCGGGGCTAGCACAGATACGCAGTATTTT
many	TRBV5-6	NA	TRBJ2-2	CASAIGGWSGELFF	TGTGCCAGCGCCATCGGAGGCTGGAGCGGGGAGCTGTTTTTT
NA	TRBV7-2	NA	TRBJ2-2	CASSPTPGPGTGELFF	TGTGCCAGCAGCCCCACCCCGGGTCCGGGCACCGGGGAGCTGTTTTTT
NA	TRBV5-4	TRBD2	TRBJ2-5	CASRKGLAGGPGETQYF	TGTGCCAGCAGGAAGGGACTAGCGGGGGGGCCAGGAGAGACCCAGTACTTC
few	TRBV7-2	NA	TRBJ1-1	CASSLSRGQETQYF	TGTGCCAGCAGCTTAAGCAGGGGCCAAGAGACCCAGTACTTT
NA	TRBV28	NA	TRBJ2-3	CASSLQGYNSPLHF	TGTGCCAGCAGTTTACAGGGATATAATTCACCCCTCCACTTC
once	TRBV28	NA	TRBJ2-5	CASKKGVYSYNEQYF	TGTGCCAGCAAGAAAGGGGTTTACTCCTACAATGAGCAGTACTTC
once	TRBV28	TRBD2	TRBJ2-1	CASSLRLAGAGNEQFF	TGTGCCAGCAGTTTGCGCCTTGCGGGAGCGGGCAATGAGCAGTTCTTC
many	TRBV11-2	NA	TRBJ2-3	CASSFGTFTDTQYF	TGTGCCAGCAGCTTCGGGACCTTCACAGATACGCAGTATTTT
NA	TRBV12-3/TRBV12-4	NA	TRBJ1-1	CASSFDSATEAFF	TGTGCCAGCAGTTTCGACAGTGCCACTGAAGCTTTCTTT
NA	TRBV12-3/TRBV12-4	NA	TRBJ2-1	CASSFILGFREQFF	TGTGCCAGCAGTTTTATCTTGGGTTTTCGAGAGCAGTTCTTC
NA	TRBV6-1	TRBD2	TRBJ2-1	CASSLTGGGDEQFF	TGTGCCAGCAGTTTAACGGGAGGGGGGGATGAGCAGTTCTTC
NA	TRBV7-3	NA	TRBJ2-4	CASSQRGSSYNEQYF	TGTGCCAGCAGCCAGCGAGGGAGCTCCTACAATGAGCAGTACTTC
once	TRBV24-1	NA	TRBJ1-5	CATSDPTMGQPQHF	TGTGCCACCAGTGATCCCACAATGGGTCAGCCCCAGCATTTT
NA	TRBV7-4	NA	TRBJ2-1	CASSLKIAGFTYNEQFF	TGTGCCAGCAGCTTAAAAATCGCGGGATTCACCTACAATGAGCAGTTCTTC
NA	TRBV28	TRBD1	TRBJ2-4	CASSFRDRGPREQYF	TGTGCCAGCAGTTTTAGGGACAGGGGGCCGCGGGAGCAGTACTTC
NA	TRBV7-2	NA	TRBJ2-1	CASSLYSPLHF	TGTGCCAGCAGCTTATACTCACCCCTCCACTTC
medium-sized	TRBV7-3	TRBD1	TRBJ2-5	CASSYGSTGGIETQYF	TGTGCCAGCAGCTATGGGAGTACAGGGGGCATAGAGACCCAGTACTTC
NA	TRBV7-4	TRBD2	TRBJ2-1	CASSRSELAGGHNEQFF	TGTGCCAGCAGTCGCAGCGAACTAGCGGGAGGGCACAATGAGCAGTTCTTC
NA	TRBV6-1	TRBD1	TRBJ2-7	CASSPGQTYEQYF	TGTGCCAGCAGTCCGGGACAGACCTACGAGCAGTACTTC
few	TRBV7-2	TRBD2	TRBJ2-1	CASSLASGVYNEQFF	TGTGCCAGCAGCTTAGCTAGCGGGGTATACAATGAGCAGTTCTTC
few	TRBV7-6	TRBD2	TRBJ2-1	CASSPIGLAPNNEQFF	TGTGCTAGCAGTCCGATCGGACTAGCGCCTAACAATGAGCAGTTCTTC
medium-sized	TRBV24-1	NA	TRBJ2-1	CATSDDGRTEQFF	TGTGCCACCAGTGACGACGGACGTACGGAGCAGTTCTTC
many	TRBV10-3	TRBD1	TRBJ1-2	CAIQDRGYYGYTF	TGTGCCATTCAGGACAGGGGGTACTATGGCTACACCTTC
few	TRBV7-2	NA	TRBJ2-5	CASSLGHPETQYF	TGTGCCAGCAGCTTAGGCCACCCAGAGACCCAGTACTTC
NA	TRBV7-3	NA	TRBJ2-5	CASSLSHSTETQYF	TGTGCCAGCAGCTTATCCCACTCGACTGAGACCCAGTACTTC
NA	TRBV9	TRBD2	TRBJ2-2	CASSVAGGRERELFF	TGTGCCAGCAGCGTAGCGGGAGGAAGGGAACGGGAGCTGTTTTTT
NA	TRBV6-5	TRBD1	TRBJ2-7	CASMGQRTYEQYF	TGTGCCAGCATGGGACAGAGGACCTACGAGCAGTACTTC
NA	TRBV10-3	NA	TRBJ2-4	CAISESEEDIQYF	TGTGCCATCAGTGAGTCTGAGGAGGACATTCAGTACTTC
NA	TRBV7-6	NA	TRBJ2-2	CASSSGDFTGELFF	TGTGCCAGCAGCTCCGGGGACTTCACCGGGGAGCTGTTTTTT
medium-sized	TRBV7-9	NA	TRBJ2-5	CASSLRDLRGSQETQYF	TGTGCCAGCAGCTTAAGGGACCTCAGGGGATCTCAAGAGACCCAGTACTTC
NA	TRBV18	NA	TRBJ1-3	CASSPNRDAIYF	TGTGCCAGCTCACCGAACAGGGATGCCATATATTTT
NA	TRBV9	NA	TRBJ2-7	CASSVAQRGSEQYF	TGTGCCAGCAGCGTAGCTCAACGTGGGAGCGAGCAGTACTTC